What follows are 21 T cell receptor beta chains derived from one specimen sequenced in a study of neurological immune-mediated disorders. TCRdb redid the calling of the 5' RACE reads with MiXCR, one entry per CDR3 protein. The sample has under 80,000 distinct CDR3 sequences, less than 5.5% seen once. Specimen: PBMCs. Receptors originate from a woman aged 30 to 39 with multiple sclerosis.

This CDR3 is CASSLAGKQETQYF. The CDR3 DNA follows: TGTGCCAGCAGTTTAGCGGGTAAACAAGAGACCCAGTACTTC. This chain links TRBV2 with TRBJ2-5; 7 positions match TRBD2. The CDR3 has 14 residues. V was pared by 5 bases and J by 2 bases, with 5 bases of the junction left unmatched. CDR1 is SNHLY and CDR2 is FYNNEI in the germline V gene.

V usage is TRBV4-1 and J usage is TRBJ1-5; D is unclear. V gave up 4 bases and J gave up 0 bases, with 13 bases separating them. The length of the CDR3 is 16 residues. CDR1 and CDR2 from the germline V gene are MGHRA and YSYEKL. The CDR3 loop is CASSRYTLNSNQPQHF. The CDR3 coding sequence is TGCGCCAGCAGCCGTTATACTCTAAATAGCAATCAGCCCCAGCATTTT.

The V call is TRBV5-1, the J call TRBJ2-6; 9 bases map to TRBD1. Germline V gives CDR1 SGHRS, CDR2 YFSETQ. CDR3 length: 19 amino acids. V trimming: 1 base; J trimming: 0 bases; junction bases outside the gene matches: 8. The CDR3 DNA sequence: TGCGCCAGCAGCTTGCACCGACAGGGGGTTCCCTCTGGGGCCAACGTCCTGACTTTC. This gives the protein CASSLHRQGVPSGANVLTF.

This clonotype was observed many times. The rearrangement joins TRBV12-3 or TRBV12-4 to TRBJ2-1, with a possible D match to TRBD2 (7 bases). The CDR3 has 15 residues. The V and J ends lost 1 base and 6 bases respectively, with 13 bases between them. The chain's CDR3 is CASSLGGGAGNEQFF. CDR3 DNA sequence: TGTGCCAGCAGTTTAGGGGGGGGCGCAGGCAATGAGCAGTTCTTC.

This clonotype was picked up many times. This sequence joins TRBV7-2 and TRBJ2-5, with unresolved D. The germline gives CDR1 SGHTA, CDR2 FQGNSA. The CDR3 extends over 14 amino acids. The V and J ends lost 1 base and 5 bases respectively, with 11 bases between them. Here the CDR3 DNA reads TGTGCCAGCAGCTTAGTGGGTATAGAGGAGACCCAGTACTTC. This encodes CASSLVGIEETQYF.

Many counts were recorded for this clonotype. The chain is built from TRBV5-1 and TRBJ2-1; TRBD2 matches at 11 bases. The CDR3 has 15 residues. V was pared by 0 bases and J by 6 bases, with 2 bases of the junction left unmatched. Germline V gene data show CDR1 as SGHRS and CDR2 as YFSETQ. The CDR3 DNA reads TGCGCCAGCAGCTTGGAACTAGCGGGGGTCAATGAGCAGTTCTTC. Amino acids: CASSLELAGVNEQFF.

This clonotype was recorded at least ten times. The gene calls are TRBV20-1 and TRBJ2-3, with 9 nucleotides matching TRBD1. The CDR3 is 15 amino acids. V was pared by 0 bases and J by 5 bases, with 6 bases of the junction left unmatched. Germline loops: CDR1 DFQATT, CDR2 SNEGSKA (reference sequence). DNA for the CDR3: TGCAGTGCTAGAGAGAAAGGACAGGGGTTAGATACGCAGTATTTT. Translating gives CSAREKGQGLDTQYF.

This clonotype was picked up many times. The J gene is TRBJ2-7, the V gene TRBV4-1; D possibly corresponds to TRBD2 (6 bases). Germline CDR1 MGHRA, CDR2 YSYEKL. Trimming took off 5 bases at V and 2 bases at J, with 19 bases between the two ends. The length of the CDR3 is 16 residues. CDR3 in amino acids: CASSAGIPPRTYEQYF. CDR3 nucleotides: TGCGCCAGCAGCGCGGGGATCCCTCCCCGAACCTACGAGCAGTACTTC.

This clonotype was detected only a few times. The chain couples TRBV29-1 to TRBJ1-6; D is undetermined. The germline V and J ends were trimmed by 0 bases and 10 bases, with 10 bases remaining between them. The CDR3 spans 13 residues. The germline gives CDR1 SQVTM, CDR2 ANQGSEA. The CDR3: CSVEDQVGSPLHF. CDR3 nucleotides: TGCAGCGTTGAAGATCAGGTTGGCTCACCCCTCCACTTT.

This rearrangement joins TRBV20-1 to TRBJ2-5; 10 nucleotides agree with TRBD2. This CDR3 contains 12 residues. Germline V gene sequence: CDR1 DFQATT, CDR2 SNEGSKA (reference sequence). Germline trimming cut 6 bases from V and 5 bases from J; bases unmatched to any gene: 3. The CDR3 protein is CSAAGLAETQYF. In nucleotides, the CDR3 is TGCAGTGCGGCGGGACTAGCGGAGACCCAGTACTTC.

This clonotype turned up a few times. An end of the junction does not agree with germline; a read error may underlie this. The chain combines TRBV12-3 or TRBV12-4 with TRBJ1-5; D gene ambiguous. CDR3 size: 14 residues. The CDR3 nucleotides read TGTGCCAGCAGTCGGTCAGGCGGCAATCAGCCCCAGAATTTT. It specifies CASSRSGGNQPQNF.

This clonotype was detected ten times or more. At one end, the junction sequence differs from germline, possibly due to a read error. The gene calls are TRBV20-1 and TRBJ1-5; 8 nucleotides agree with TRBD1. The germline CDR1 and CDR2 sequences are DFQATT and SNEGSKA (reference sequence). The CDR3 consists of 14 residues. This chain's CDR3 is CSALRGLSNQPQNF. In nucleotides, the CDR3 is TGCAGTGCTCTCAGGGGGCTTAGCAATCAGCCCCAGAATTTT.

On this clonotype itself: A much larger clone differs from this one at a single base, so this may be a read error. This chain links TRBV27 with TRBJ1-5; D unresolved. V gave up 2 bases and J gave up 6 bases, with 8 bases separating them. Germline V gene sequence: CDR1 MNHEY, CDR2 SMNVEV (reference sequence). The CDR3 covers 13 residues. The CDR3 DNA reads TGTGCCAGCAGTTTAAAAAGGGCTCAGCCCCAGCATTTT. It is translated as CASSLKRAQPQHF.

Many counts were recorded for this clonotype. This chain connects TRBV4-2 to TRBJ2-4, with 8 bases lining up with TRBD2. After removal of 1 base from V and 6 bases from J, the junction contained 8 bases not matched to a gene. This CDR3 contains 16 residues. Germline values: CDR1 LGHNA, CDR2 YNFKEQ. CDR3 loop: CASSQAGGAQGNIQYF. Here the CDR3 DNA reads TGTGCCAGCAGCCAAGCGGGAGGGGCCCAAGGAAACATTCAGTACTTC.

The chain joins TRBV15 to TRBJ2-5; D may correspond to TRBD1 or TRBD2 (5 bases each). This CDR3 spans 15 amino acids. Germline CDR1 and CDR2: LNHNV and YYDKDF (reference sequence). V shed 4 bases and J shed 5 bases, with 17 bases lying between them. This CDR3 reads CATSTSRKGTETQYF. The CDR3 DNA sequence: TGTGCCACCAGCACTTCCCGAAAGGGGACGGAGACCCAGTACTTC.

This clonotype turned up a few times. A much larger clonotype is one base distant, so this may be a read error. V and J are TRBV20-1 and TRBJ2-1, with unresolved D. The CDR3 is 13 amino acids. The germline CDR1 and CDR2 sequences are DFQATT and SNEGSKA (reference sequence). V was clipped by 7 bases and J by 3 bases, with 13 bases between them. CDR3: CSVGVVLYNEQFF. Written as DNA, the CDR3 is TGCAGTGTTGGTGTGGTTCTCTACAATGAGCAGTTCTTC.

This clonotype was observed many times. The CDR3 DNA is TGCAGTTACGTGGAATTAGGGGATTTCTATGGCTACACCTTC. Residues: CSYVELGDFYGYTF. V is TRBV20-1 and J is TRBJ1-2, with D perhaps matching TRBD1 (5 bases). The CDR3 sequence is 14 residues long. Trimming took 8 bases from V and 4 from J, leaving 20 bases between them. CDR1 and CDR2 from the germline V gene are DFQATT and SNEGSKA (reference sequence).

This clonotype was recorded at least ten times. This chain's CDR3 is CSAGTFSSGETQYF. CDR3 bases: TGCAGTGCCGGGACTTTTAGTAGTGGTGAGACGCAGTATTTT. This rearrangement joins TRBV20-1 to TRBJ2-3; D may be TRBD2 (6 bases). CDR3 size: 14 residues. Trimming cost V 6 bases and J 9 bases, with 22 bases left between them. In germline, CDR1 is DFQATT, CDR2 SNEGSKA (reference sequence).

This clonotype was counted many times. The chain recombines TRBV5-6 with TRBJ2-3; 12 bases fit TRBD2. The germline gives CDR1 SGHDT, CDR2 YYEEEE. J was trimmed by 2 bases and V by 4 bases; bases with no gene match: 5. This CDR3 comprises 16 residues. CDR3 nucleotides: TGTGCCAGCAGCCACACTAGCGGGGGGCTCACAGATACGCAGTATTTT. It codes for CASSHTSGGLTDTQYF.

The sample holds many counts of this clonotype. V is TRBV5-1 and J is TRBJ1-1, with 7 bases aligning to TRBD1. CDR3 length: 18 residues. V was pared by 1 base and J by 5 bases, with 17 bases of the junction left unmatched. Germline V gene lookup returns CDR1 SGHRS and CDR2 YFSETQ. The CDR3 DNA reads TGCGCCAGCAGCTTGATCGGCAGGGGGTCCCTGGGAGGAACTGAAGCTTTCTTT. It yields the protein CASSLIGRGSLGGTEAFF.

This clonotype showed up just a few times. Compared with germline, one end of the junction differs, possibly owing to a read error. V gene TRBV20-1 combines with J gene TRBJ1-5; a weak D match, TRBD1 (5 bases). This CDR3 contains 13 residues. Germline V gene lookup returns CDR1 DFQATT and CDR2 SNEGSKA (reference sequence). This CDR3 is CSAVGAANQPQNF. In DNA, the CDR3 is TGCAGTGCTGTCGGGGCCGCCAATCAGCCCCAGAATTTT.